The following is a T cell receptor (beta chain) sequence with its context. The sample comes from a study of T cell changes during pregnancy in multiple sclerosis. The germline CDR1 and CDR2 sequences are LNHDA and SQIVND (reference sequence). The CDR3 has 13 amino acids. V gave up 6 bases and J gave up 8 bases; unmatched junction bases: 3. Here immunoSEQ multiplex PCR was the method, and the copy in TCRdb shows in-frame clones only, minus some. The sample has 100,000 or so clones, around 92% seen once. The chain couples TRBV19 to TRBJ1-4; 10 nucleotides match TRBD1. The sample here was peripheral blood, taken in the second trimester of pregnancy. This clonotype originated in a female donor with multiple sclerosis, enrolled in a pregnancy study. This CDR3 reads CASSRDRGEKLFF. The CDR3 nucleotides are TGTGCCAGTAGCCGGGACAGGGGCGAAAAACTGTTTTTT. The whole variable domain, filled in from reference TRBV19 and TRBJ1-4, reads DGGITQSPKYLFRKEGQNVTLSCEQNLNHDAMYWYRQDPGQGLRLIYYSQIVNDFQKGDIAEGYSVSREKKESFPLTVTSAQKNPTAFYLCASSRDRGEKLFFGSGTQLSVL.